Presented here are 15 T cell receptor beta chains from one specimen sequenced in a study of shared clonotypes between healthy human individuals (dated by TCRdb to between 2020 and 2021). Libraries came from the immunoSEQ multiplex PCR assay. Sourced from immuneACCESS, this table was stored by TCRdb with only in-frame sequences that have V and J called. A share of the clones is absent; for the studies checked, an unresolved V gene accounts for under half, and the remainder has no known explanation. Counted in this sample were about 79,000 clones; roughly three fifths of them appeared once. Around 52% of the sample is held by the ten biggest clonotypes. Material: memory CD8+ T cells sorted from blood. Interpreted using the paper, the cell subset or site label stands for: CD45RO+ cells pooled with CCR7-negative TemRA cells. Every receptor here comes from a man between 25 and 39 years old in good health.

This chain connects TRBV5-6 to TRBJ2-7; 10 bases match TRBD1. The CDR3 extends over 15 amino acids. The germline V gene encodes CDR1 SGHDT and CDR2 YYEEEE. Trimming cost V 0 bases and J 3 bases; bases outside gene matches: 3. The CDR3 nucleotides are TGTGCCAGCAGCTTGGCCGGGACAGGGGTCTACGAGCAGTACTTC. Translated, it gives CASSLAGTGVYEQYF.

The chain is built from TRBV27 and TRBJ2-1; D unresolved. Germline CDR1 MNHEY, CDR2 SMNVEV (reference sequence). The CDR3 has 14 residues. Trimming left V 2 bases short and J 0 bases short, with 5 bases between. Here the CDR3 reads CASSLRTSYNEQFF. In DNA, the CDR3 is TGTGCCAGCAGTTTAAGGACCTCCTACAATGAGCAGTTCTTC.

The chain is built from TRBV11-2 and TRBJ2-1; the D is unclear. The CDR3 has 12 residues. Per the germline V gene, CDR1 is SGHAT and CDR2 is FQNNGV. The ends were cut back, 5 bases at V and 7 bases at J, with 9 bases in the middle. Written as DNA, the CDR3 is TGTGCCAGCAGCCGAGAGGAGAATGAGCAGTTCTTC. Its protein product is CASSREENEQFF.

This clone is a singleton in its sample. The chain carries TRBV5-1 and TRBJ2-5, with D hard to call. Germline CDR1 and CDR2: SGHRS and YFSETQ. Trimming took off 2 bases at V and 2 bases at J, with 10 bases between the two ends. The CDR3 loop spans 14 amino acids. The CDR3 loop is CASSFQAGQETQYF. CDR3 bases: TGCGCCAGCAGCTTTCAAGCAGGTCAAGAGACCCAGTACTTC.

As DNA, the CDR3 is TGTGCCAGCAGCCCCTGGGGACGTACGGACACTGAAGCTTTCTTT. Translation gives CASSPWGRTDTEAFF. V and J are TRBV27 and TRBJ1-1; possibly TRBD1 for D (5 bases). Germline CDR1 is MNHEY and CDR2 is SMNVEV (reference sequence). Trimming left V 6 bases short and J 3 bases short, with 17 bases between. CDR3 length equals 15 residues.

The gene calls are TRBV5-1 and TRBJ2-5; D possibly corresponds to TRBD2 (6 bases). V was cut by 4 bases and J by 2 bases, with 15 bases left in between. The CDR3 is made up of 15 amino acids. Per germline, CDR1 SGHRS and CDR2 YFSETQ. The CDR3 nucleotides read TGCGCCAGCAGCCCCGTAGCGGAAAGACAAGAGACCCAGTACTTC. It specifies CASSPVAERQETQYF.

This clone was seen a few times. V and J are TRBV7-9 and TRBJ1-2; D may be TRBD1 (6 bases). The germline V gene has CDR1 SEHNR and CDR2 FQNEAQ (reference sequence). V lost 5 bases and J lost 3, with 10 bases in between. The CDR3 is 13 residues long. The CDR3, as DNA: TGTGCCAGCAGCCCGGACAGCTACTATGGCTACACCTTC. Translated, it gives CASSPDSYYGYTF.

This clone appeared a few times. V gene TRBV27 combines with J gene TRBJ2-7, with TRBD1 matching over 9 bases. CDR3 length equals 14 residues. Germline-derived CDR1 and CDR2 are MNHEY and SMNVEV (reference sequence). Unmatched junction bases numbered 7, after V lost 10 bases and J lost 0 bases. In DNA, the CDR3 is TGTGCCACCGCCGGACAGGGGAGCTCCTACGAGCAGTACTTC. Protein product: CATAGQGSSYEQYF.

The V gene is TRBV23-1, the J gene TRBJ2-3; 12 bases line up with TRBD2. TRBV23-1 is an open reading frame, and its role is uncertain. The CDR3 contains 19 residues. V was pared by 7 bases and J by 2 bases, with 16 bases of the junction left unmatched. The DNA for the CDR3 is TGCGCCAGCATAACGGGACTAGCGGGCCCACCAATCATCACAGATACGCAGTATTTT. Its protein is CASITGLAGPPIITDTQYF.

CDR3 nucleotide sequence: TGTGCCAGCAGCCGAGGGATCCAGCAGTTCTTC. As protein: CASSRGIQQFF. The chain links TRBV5-6 to TRBJ2-1; D possibly corresponds to TRBD2 (5 bases). Germline CDR1 reads SGHDT; CDR2 reads YYEEEE. V was cut by 4 bases and J by 11 bases, with 10 bases left in between. This CDR3 is built from 11 residues.

The chain uses TRBV10-2 and TRBJ2-7; 9 nucleotides match TRBD1. Unmatched junction bases numbered 8, after V lost 8 bases and J lost 6 bases. The CDR3 is 13 residues long. CDR1 is WSHSY and CDR2 is SAAADI in the germline V gene. In nucleotides, the CDR3 is TGCGCCAGCGGGGGGACAGGGAGGTCCGAGCAGTACTTC. As protein: CASGGTGRSEQYF.

The V gene is TRBV18, the J gene TRBJ1-1; 9 nucleotides align to TRBD1. CDR3 length: 18 amino acids. CDR1 is KGHSH, CDR2 LQKENI, per germline. V gave up 3 bases and J gave up 0 bases; unmatched junction bases: 11. CDR3 coding DNA: TGTGCCAGCTCACCCCGGGGACAGGGTGGGGCCATGAACACTGAAGCTTTCTTT. Its protein is CASSPRGQGGAMNTEAFF. Combining the CDR3 with reference TRBV18 and TRBJ1-1 gives the whole variable domain NAGVMQNPRHLVRRRGQEARLRCSPMKGHSHVYWYRQLPEEGLKFMVYLQKENIIDESGMPKERFSAEFPKEGPSILRIQQVVRGDSAAYFCASSPRGQGGAMNTEAFFGQGTRLTVV.

As DNA, the CDR3 is TGTGCCAGCAGCCAGAGTTTGTCTAATGAGCAGTTCTTC. Translating it yields CASSQSLSNEQFF. The rearrangement joins TRBV28 to TRBJ2-1; D is uncertain. The V end lost 6 bases, the J end lost 7 bases, and 13 bases lay between the germline ends. The CDR3 length is 13 residues. Germline V lookup: CDR1 MDHEN, CDR2 SYDVKM.

V gene TRBV5-5 combines with J gene TRBJ2-1; TRBD1 is a possible D gene (5 bases). Germline assignment: CDR1 SGHKS and CDR2 YYEKEE (reference sequence). V lost 1 base, J lost 4 bases, and 6 bases lay in between. The CDR3 is made up of 13 amino acids. CDR3 amino acids: CASSLRQYNEQFF. In nucleotides, the CDR3 is TGTGCCAGCAGCTTGCGACAGTACAATGAGCAGTTCTTC.

The rearrangement uses TRBV7-8 and TRBJ1-2; D not resolved. Germline CDR1 reads SGHVS; CDR2 reads FQNEAQ. Trimming left V 3 bases short and J 0 bases short, with 14 bases between. This CDR3 comprises 16 residues. The CDR3 loop is CASSFPPTYSNYGYTF. In nucleotides, the CDR3 is TGTGCCAGCAGCTTCCCACCGACGTACTCTAACTATGGCTACACCTTC.